This T cell receptor beta chain comes out of a study of HIV-infected children after antiretroviral therapy interruption. Study summary: Weeks 0, 12, interruption end (24 or 48), and about 3 years post-study gave interruption-arm samples. Samples from the continuous-treatment group were taken at weeks 0, 48 and 150.

Findings of the study overall: After interruption, shared-triplet CDR3 clustering rose in a few patients.

The TCR library was built from RNA with a 3' RACE protocol and unique molecular identifiers. One entry per CDR3 protein results from TCRdb running MiXCR on the 3' RACE reads. The repertoire holds about 7,500 distinct CDR3 sequences, with about 16% as singletons. Germline CDR1 reads SGHTA; CDR2 reads FQGTGA. J gave up 7 bases and V 8 bases, and 6 bases lay outside the gene matches. The CDR3 has 14 residues. Treatment specified: PENTA 11 planned treatment interruption arm or continuous ART arm. At least 24 weeks of at least three-drug ART, in children 2 to 15 years. This clonotype is medium-sized. The target antigen is unknown.

V is TRBV7-3 and J is TRBJ1-6; TRBD1 aligns across 9 bases. The sequence derives from a pool of human donors with HIV. The input for sequencing was CD45RO+ CD8+ T cells from PBMCs, pooled from several time points, taken from a donor given antiretroviral therapy, either interrupted or continuous. Subset given: memory CD8+ CD45RO+ CD45RA- T cells. Here the CDR3 DNA reads TGTGCCAGCTCTCACAGGGGGCCGAATTCACCCCTCCACTTT. Residues: CASSHRGPNSPLHF.